This is a list of T cell receptor beta chains from one sample in a study of a mutant IDH1 vaccine in newly diagnosed glioma. The data were produced by immunoSEQ multiplex PCR, yet TCRdb's version contains in-frame clones alone and is incomplete. The data show approximately 16,000 clones, with nearly 97% seen just once and about 3.5% held by the top ten. Specimen: peripheral blood mononuclear cells (PBMCs), collected from a glioma patient treated with radiotherapy, temozolomide or both. The source of these receptors is a woman between 18 and 30 years old with glioma. Some clones in this sample may be carry-over from other donors' samples. CDR3s include the opening cysteine and the closing phenylalanine or tryptophan. Each record gives: clone size, J gene, CDR3 length, D gene, V gene, CDR3 DNA, CDR3 protein. A D gene is named only where the DNA matches it firmly. Not all rows give a size; the values are once, few, many and, for expanded clones, a class.

size: .
J: TRBJ2-7
length: 14
D: .
V: TRBV6-6
DNA: TGTGCCAGCAGTTACTCTAGCGGCTCCTACGAGCAGTACTTC
CDR3: CASSYSSGSYEQYF

size: .
J: TRBJ2-4
length: 17
D: TRBD2
V: TRBV7-9
DNA: TGTGCCAGCAGCTTAACCTCGGGAGGGGAGGTCAAAAACATTCAGTACTTC
CDR3: CASSLTSGGEVKNIQYF

size: .
J: TRBJ2-7
length: 15
D: TRBD1
V: TRBV5-5
DNA: TGTGCCAGCAGCTTGGAACAGGGGGTCCCCTACGAGCAGTACTTC
CDR3: CASSLEQGVPYEQYF

size: .
J: TRBJ2-2
length: 11
D: .
V: TRBV7-7
DNA: TGTGCTAGCAGCAACACCGGGGAGCTGTTTTTT
CDR3: CASSNTGELFF

size: .
J: TRBJ2-1
length: 18
D: TRBD2
V: TRBV10-3
DNA: TGTGCCATCAAAGGCGAAGCGGGAGGTATAAGGTCCTACAATGAGCAGTTCTTC
CDR3: CAIKGEAGGIRSYNEQFF

size: .
J: TRBJ2-5
length: 11
D: .
V: TRBV19
DNA: TGTGCCAGTAGTATAAGGGAGACCCAGTACTTC
CDR3: CASSIRETQYF

size: .
J: TRBJ1-5
length: 9
D: .
V: TRBV11-3
DNA: TGTGACACGGGTCAGCCCCAGCATTTT
CDR3: CDTGQPQHF

size: once
J: TRBJ1-1
length: 14
D: .
V: TRBV28
DNA: TGTGCCAGCAGTGGGGGGCGGGGAGGAACTGAAGCTTTCTTT
CDR3: CASSGGRGGTEAFF

size: few
J: TRBJ2-5
length: 11
D: .
V: TRBV6-6
DNA: TGTGCCAGCAGAACGAAAGAGACCCAGTACTTC
CDR3: CASRTKETQYF

size: .
J: TRBJ1-1
length: 14
D: .
V: TRBV28
DNA: TGTGCCAGCAGTTTAGGCAGGGTGAACACTGAAGCTTTCTTT
CDR3: CASSLGRVNTEAFF

size: .
J: TRBJ2-2
length: 15
D: .
V: TRBV28
DNA: TGTGCCAGCAGTTTTCCCACGGTGAACACCGGGGAGCTGTTTTTT
CDR3: CASSFPTVNTGELFF

size: .
J: TRBJ1-1
length: 12
D: .
V: TRBV29-1
DNA: TGCAGCGGACGGGACCTGGATACTGAAGCTTTCTTT
CDR3: CSGRDLDTEAFF

size: .
J: TRBJ1-5
length: 15
D: TRBD1
V: TRBV19
DNA: TGTGCCAGTAGTATAGATACAGGGGCGGACCAGCCCCAGCATTTT
CDR3: CASSIDTGADQPQHF

size: .
J: TRBJ1-2
length: 14
D: .
V: TRBV7-8
DNA: TGTGCCAGCAGCCACCTGATAGCTAACTATGGCTACACCTTC
CDR3: CASSHLIANYGYTF

size: .
J: TRBJ1-5
length: 12
D: .
V: TRBV7-8
DNA: TGTGCCAGCAGCTTAGGGGGTCAGCCCCAGCATTTT
CDR3: CASSLGGQPQHF

size: .
J: TRBJ2-7
length: 14
D: .
V: TRBV7-3
DNA: TGTGCCAGCAGCCCCGGGCCACCCTCCTACGAGCAGTACTTC
CDR3: CASSPGPPSYEQYF

size: .
J: TRBJ2-5
length: 17
D: TRBD2
V: TRBV4-3
DNA: TGCGCCAGCAGCCACCTCCCGGGACTAGCGGGAGGAGAGACCCAGTACTTC
CDR3: CASSHLPGLAGGETQYF

size: .
J: TRBJ2-1
length: 10
D: .
V: TRBV7-9
DNA: TGTGCCACCAGGGGCAATGAGCAGTTCTTC
CDR3: CATRGNEQFF

size: .
J: TRBJ1-2
length: 12
D: .
V: TRBV30
DNA: TGTGCCTGGAGTCCCCCGAGGGGCGGCTACACCTTC
CDR3: CAWSPPRGGYTF

size: .
J: TRBJ2-1
length: 14
D: TRBD1
V: TRBV7-9
DNA: TGTGCCAGCAGCTTACTACAGGGGTACAATGAGCAGTTCTTC
CDR3: CASSLLQGYNEQFF

size: once
J: TRBJ1-2
length: 14
D: .
V: TRBV19
DNA: TGTGCCAGTAGTACGGGAGGAGGGGGTTATGGCTACACCTTC
CDR3: CASSTGGGGYGYTF

size: .
J: TRBJ2-7
length: 15
D: TRBD2
V: TRBV7-3
DNA: TGTGCCAGCAGCCCCCTAGCGGGAGGCTTCGGCGAGCAGTACTTC
CDR3: CASSPLAGGFGEQYF

size: .
J: TRBJ1-1
length: 12
D: .
V: TRBV19
DNA: TGTGCCAGTAGTTCGCCAGGAGCCGAAGCTTTCTTT
CDR3: CASSSPGAEAFF

size: .
J: TRBJ1-5
length: 16
D: .
V: TRBV27
DNA: TGTGCCAGCAGTTTATGGGCGGACAGCCTCAATCAGCCCCAGCATTTT
CDR3: CASSLWADSLNQPQHF

size: .
J: TRBJ2-7
length: 13
D: TRBD1
V: TRBV5-1
DNA: TGCGCCAGCAGTTCGACAGGGGACGGCGAGCAGTACTTC
CDR3: CASSSTGDGEQYF

size: once
J: TRBJ2-3
length: 16
D: TRBD2
V: TRBV7-2
DNA: TGTGCCAGCAGCTTACCCTTAGCGGGGGGAGTAGATACGCAGTATTTT
CDR3: CASSLPLAGGVDTQYF

size: .
J: TRBJ2-5
length: 15
D: .
V: TRBV7-9
DNA: TGTGCCAGCAGCTCCGAATATTCCCCCCAAGAGACCCAGTACTTC
CDR3: CASSSEYSPQETQYF

size: .
J: TRBJ1-2
length: 15
D: TRBD1
V: TRBV6-1
DNA: TGTGCCAGCAGTGTCACAGGGGGCGCTGGGTATGGCTACACCTTC
CDR3: CASSVTGGAGYGYTF

size: .
J: TRBJ1-4
length: 15
D: .
V: TRBV25-1
DNA: TGTGCCAGCAGTGCCTGGGCACGGGCGGATGAAAAACTGTTTTTT
CDR3: CASSAWARADEKLFF

size: .
J: TRBJ2-6
length: 18
D: TRBD1
V: TRBV19
DNA: TGTGCCAGTAAAAGAGGACAGGGAGCGAGCTCTGGGGCCAACGTCCTGACTTTC
CDR3: CASKRGQGASSGANVLTF

size: .
J: TRBJ2-6
length: 16
D: .
V: TRBV7-9
DNA: TGTGCCAGCAGCTTAGATGGGCTCTCTGGGGCCAACGTCCTGACTTTC
CDR3: CASSLDGLSGANVLTF

size: .
J: TRBJ2-2
length: 14
D: .
V: TRBV5-1
DNA: TGCGCCAGCAGCCGGGACCGATCCACCGGGGAGCTGTTTTTT
CDR3: CASSRDRSTGELFF

size: .
J: TRBJ2-7
length: 16
D: TRBD2
V: TRBV30
DNA: TGTGCCTGGAGCCCCTTCTCTAGCGGGAGTTTTTCTGAGCAGTACTTC
CDR3: CAWSPFSSGSFSEQYF

size: .
J: TRBJ2-6
length: 16
D: .
V: TRBV6-1
DNA: TGTGCCAGCAGTGTAGGACTCTTCTCTGGGGCCAACGTCCTGACTTTC
CDR3: CASSVGLFSGANVLTF

size: once
J: TRBJ2-4
length: 18
D: TRBD2
V: TRBV7-9
DNA: TGTGCCAGCATCCCGCCCAGCGGGGTCGCGGGGGTCAAAAACATTCAGTACTTC
CDR3: CASIPPSGVAGVKNIQYF

size: .
J: TRBJ1-4
length: 13
D: .
V: TRBV19
DNA: TGTGCCTCAGGCCGTAAAGGGACTGAAAAACTGTTTTTT
CDR3: CASGRKGTEKLFF

size: .
J: TRBJ2-5
length: 15
D: TRBD2
V: TRBV7-2
DNA: TGTGCCAGCAGCTTTTACCCGGGGGGCCAAGAGACCCAGTACTTC
CDR3: CASSFYPGGQETQYF